The sequence of this TCR beta chain was determined in a study of CD8 T cells in ankylosing spondylitis. Points from the study as a whole: There was a TCR beta motif, made of several highly homologous variants, that appeared characteristic of ankylosing spondylitis blood.

Trimming pared 5 bases from V and 6 bases from J, leaving 11 bases between. CDR1 SGHTA and CDR2 FQGNSA come from the germline V gene. The length of the CDR3 is 13 residues. This clonotype occurred many times. Its antigen is not identified. With molecular barcodes, quantitative 5'-RACE was used to make the TCR beta libraries. MiXCR was run by TCRdb on the 5' RACE reads, yielding one entry per CDR3 protein. The sample holds roughly 700,000 distinct CDR3 sequences, around 19% seen once. Sequencing input: blood, either unsorted or a sorted T cell fraction (not recorded which). The gene calls are TRBV7-2 and TRBJ1-5; no firm D call. The sequence came from a male donor with ankylosing spondylitis. The CDR3 coding sequence is TGTGCCAGCAGCGTTGAATCCGGTCAGCCCCAGCATTTT. It specifies CASSVESGQPQHF.